The clone carrying this T cell receptor (beta chain) was counted once. The sample originates from a study of cytomegalovirus exposure and HLA in healthy donors. The PCR was carried out with 60 Vbeta primers and 13 Jbeta primers. The table came from immunoSEQ multiplex PCR; TCRdb's copy has only in-frame clones and leaves some out. The repertoire holds approximately 200,000 clones, with 70% to 75% as singletons. The TCR sequence derives from a woman aged 30 to 39 in good health and CMV-seropositive. Material: PBMCs.

CDR3 DNA sequence: TGTGCCAGCAGTGACGTGGGTAGCGGGACCACAGATACGCAGTATTTT. Amino acid sequence: CASSDVGSGTTDTQYF. This chain connects TRBV6-4 to TRBJ2-3; 8 nucleotides line up with TRBD2. Per the germline V gene, CDR1 is MRHNA and CDR2 is SNTAGT. V was pared by 2 bases and J by 2 bases, with 6 bases of the junction left unmatched. The CDR3 extends over 16 amino acids.